This T cell receptor beta chain was retrieved from a study of OX40 agonist ivuxolimab in advanced cancers. Study-level background: Ivuxolimab was an agonistic, fully human IgG2 monoclonal antibody directed against OX40 (CD134), a costimulatory receptor. Intravenous ivuxolimab was administered to patients every 2 weeks at six dose levels: 0.01, 0.1, 0.3, 1.5, 3 and 10 mg/kg. Of the 50 or so patients in dose escalation, some 20 had hepatocellular carcinoma, around 15 had melanoma, 9 had renal cell carcinoma and 9 had head and neck cancer. In the dose-escalation cohort, 82.7% of patients were male, and the mean age was around 60 years, with a range of about 23 to 85. Patients were allowed to have had prior anti-PD-1, anti-PD-L1 or anti-CTLA-4 therapy, and approximately 40% of the dose-escalation patients had been treated with checkpoint inhibitors. Three dose-escalation patients achieved partial responses, one with hepatocellular carcinoma and two with cutaneous melanoma. The point of sequencing TCRbeta in the periphery was to test whether ivuxolimab changed TCR sequence diversity and drove clonal T-cell expansion. The paper reports the monotherapy dose-escalation portion (N of about 50 patients) of the phase I ivuxolimab trial.

Genomic DNA was extracted from sorted cells for sequencing of the TCRbeta CDR3 region. The immunoSEQ Assay was used for sequencing of TCRbeta CDR3 regions. TCRdb provides this immuneACCESS table in a form limited to in-frame rearrangements. Some clones are lacking; in checked studies, under half of them reflect an unresolved V gene, and why the rest are absent is not known. The sample profile shows about 83,000 clones; about 90% of them were found once. In total, the top ten clones hold 8.4% of the sample. Patients with autoimmune disease history or receiving systemic immunosuppression were excluded from the trial. In every dose cohort, peripheral blood was drawn for TCR sequencing at baseline, cycle 4 day 1, and cycle 7 day 1. The samples were taken from a phase I, first-in-human, multicenter, open-label dose-escalation trial of ivuxolimab. Adults with locally advanced or metastatic melanoma, renal cell carcinoma, hepatocellular carcinoma or head and neck squamous cell carcinoma were enrolled in the trial. CD4+ and CD8+ T cells were sorted separately from peripheral blood before TCR sequencing.

Inclusive of the bounding cysteine and phenylalanine, the CDR3 is 16 residues long. Only the CDR3 DNA is retained, 48 bases long and in frame from the first base. CDR1 and CDR2 (SGHKS, YYEKEE) derive from the germline V gene (reference sequence). Trimmed from V: 3 bases; trimmed from J: 4 bases; junction bases lacking a gene match: 11. Turning to this clone: The clone's antigen remains unknown. No quality values exist for individual bases; no much larger clone is one base distant.

Overall results and qualifications from the work: Which antigens the clonally expanded peripheral T cells were specific for was not determined. Low levels of normalized T-cell clonal expansion were also seen in some patients who did not respond. In the 0.1-3.0 mg/kg groups, partial responders were among the patients with the lowest normalized peripheral clonal expansion, particularly in CD8+ T cells. At doses of 0.1 to 3.0 mg/kg, clonal expansion of both CD4+ and CD8+ blood T cells was observed from baseline to week 6. On average, CD8+ T cells showed more expanded clones than CD4+ T cells after ivuxolimab.

Source: CD4+ or CD8+ T cells sorted from blood, taken in a trial of the OX40 agonist ivuxolimab. The rearrangement joined TRBV5-5 to TRBJ1-2; TRBD1 lines up with 8 middle nucleotides. The receptor comes from an adult with an advanced solid tumor such as melanoma, head and neck, liver or kidney cancer. This receptor carries the CDR3 CASSSHLGQGGYGYTF. The nucleotide sequence is given as TGTGCCAGCAGCTCCCACCTCGGACAGGGAGGCTATGGCTACACCTTC.